These 4 T cell receptor beta chains came from one sample sequenced in a study of T-cell memory formation after mild COVID-19. Each CDR3 protein is one row after TCRdb ran MiXCR on the 5' RACE reads. The table lists roughly 80,000 distinct CDR3 sequences, roughly 13% of them singletons. The sample comprised PBMCs or a T cell subset sorted from them (not recorded which). All receptors come from an adult woman who had mild COVID-19 (a few samples of this study predate the infection). Cell type and time point are not known.

In its sample, this clonotype was seen a few times. V gene TRBV3-1 combines with J gene TRBJ2-7; no firm D call. The CDR3 is 13 residues long. V lost 1 base to trimming and J lost 3 bases, with 7 bases between them. Germline CDR1 LGHDT, CDR2 YNNKEL (reference sequence). For the CDR3, the DNA is TGTGCCAGCAGCCAAGTTGGGGTCTACGAGCAGTACTTC. It yields the protein CASSQVGVYEQYF.

The CDR3 nucleotides read TGTGCCAGCAGGGCAGGGGATCGACCTGGGGCCAACGTCCTGACTTTC. Its translation: CASRAGDRPGANVLTF. The chain links TRBV6-5 to TRBJ2-6; D is possibly TRBD1 (6 bases). Germline V gene lookup returns CDR1 MNHEY and CDR2 SVGAGI. V shed 6 bases and J shed 2 bases, with 14 bases lying between them. The CDR3 covers 16 residues.

This clonotype has ten or more counts. This sequence joins TRBV15 and TRBJ2-3; TRBD2 matches 10 bases. CDR3 length equals 17 residues. Germline V CDR1 and CDR2: LNHNV, YYDKDF (reference sequence). With 8 bases clipped from V and 1 base from J, the junction kept 12 bases outside the gene matches. CDR3 sequence (DNA): TGTGCCACCGGACAGTTCGTTCTAGCGGGAGGCACAGATACGCAGTATTTT. Protein product: CATGQFVLAGGTDTQYF.

This clonotype was found a few times. The chain couples TRBV4-3 to TRBJ2-5; TRBD2 matches 8 bases. V lost 0 bases and J lost 4; bases outside the gene matches: 10. The germline V gene encodes CDR1 LGHNA and CDR2 YSLEER. There are 17 residues in the CDR3. CDR3 in amino acids: CASSQEGPSGRAETQYF. Written as DNA, the CDR3 is TGCGCCAGCAGCCAAGAGGGTCCTAGCGGGCGGGCAGAGACCCAGTACTTC.